Listed here are 8 T cell receptor beta chains from one sample, sequenced in a study of identical twins. Each CDR3 protein is one row after TCRdb ran MiXCR on the 5' RACE reads. The sample records around 650,000 distinct CDR3 sequences, under 8.5% being singletons. These sequences were also reported in another study, on yellow fever vaccine responses in identical twins.

The specimen was PBMCs. These receptors originate from a woman aged 18-29 years in good health.

This clonotype was observed a few times. J is TRBJ2-1 and V is TRBV7-9; 10 bases line up with TRBD2. Germline V gene lookup returns CDR1 SEHNR and CDR2 FQNEAQ (reference sequence). This CDR3 is 18 amino acids long. J lost 5 bases, V lost 5 bases, and 15 bases had no gene match. The CDR3 loop reads CASSPTSGDLGRNNEQFF. In DNA, the CDR3 is TGTGCCAGCAGCCCCACTAGCGGGGATTTGGGGAGAAACAATGAGCAGTTCTTC.

This chain connects TRBV29-1 to TRBJ1-5; TRBD1 might be the D (6 bases). Germline V CDR1 and CDR2: SQVTM, ANQGSEA. The CDR3 sequence is 12 residues long. V was pared by 4 bases and J by 3 bases, with 7 bases between. The CDR3 sequence is CSVAGANQPQHF. Here the CDR3 DNA reads TGCAGCGTTGCAGGGGCCAATCAGCCCCAGCATTTT.

This rearrangement joins TRBV18 to TRBJ2-7; perhaps TRBD2 as D (5 bases). Trimming shortened V by 3 bases and J by 5 bases, and 11 bases separated the two germline ends. The CDR3 totals 13 residues. The V gene's germline CDR1 is KGHSH and CDR2 LQKENI. CDR3 bases: TGTGCCAGCTCACCCTCGGCGAGGGACGAGCAGTACTTC. Translation: CASSPSARDEQYF.

V gene TRBV7-8 combines with J gene TRBJ2-7; a possible D gene is TRBD2 (5 bases). Trimming pared 6 bases from V and 4 bases from J, leaving 19 bases between. Germline-derived CDR1 and CDR2 are SGHVS and FQNEAQ. The CDR3 totals 15 residues. In nucleotides, the CDR3 is TGTGCCAGCAGTCCCAGAACCTTTGGGGAGTACGAGCAGTACTTC. This codes for CASSPRTFGEYEQYF. The full variable domain, completed using reference TRBV7-8 and TRBJ2-7, is GAGVSQSPRYKVAKRGQDVALRCDPISGHVSLFWYQQALGQGPEFLTYFQNEAQLDKSGLPSDRFFAERPEGSVSTLKIQRTQQEDSAVYLCASSPRTFGEYEQYFGPGTRLTVT.

This chain connects TRBV7-9 to TRBJ2-5; 10 nucleotides agree with TRBD2. Trimming at V came to 3 bases and at J to 2 bases, leaving 6 bases not matched to a gene. Germline V CDR1 and CDR2: SEHNR, FQNEAQ (reference sequence). This CDR3 contains 16 residues. This CDR3 is CASSFAASGGQETQYF. The CDR3 coding sequence is TGTGCCAGCAGCTTTGCGGCTAGCGGGGGACAAGAGACCCAGTACTTC.

J is TRBJ2-1 and V is TRBV19; TRBD2 aligns across 10 bases. J lost 0 bases, V lost 0 bases, and 5 bases had no gene match. Germline CDR1 LNHDA, CDR2 SQIVND (reference sequence). The CDR3 totals 18 residues. The CDR3 DNA is TGTGCCAGTAGTATAGAGCCACTAGCGGGGAGCTCCTACAATGAGCAGTTCTTC. Protein product: CASSIEPLAGSSYNEQFF.

This clonotype was detected only a few times. The chain recombines TRBV5-1 with TRBJ2-5, with D possibly matching TRBD2 (5 bases). Germline loops: CDR1 SGHRS, CDR2 YFSETQ. Trimming cost V 4 bases and J 4 bases, with 14 bases left between them. This CDR3 comprises 14 residues. The CDR3 DNA reads as TGCGCCAGCAGCGGCGAGGGAAGGGTAGAGACCCAGTACTTC. It yields the protein CASSGEGRVETQYF.

This clonotype was seen at least ten times. V is TRBV20-1 and J is TRBJ1-6; D not resolved. CDR1 and CDR2 from the germline V gene are DFQATT and SNEGSKA (reference sequence). The CDR3 is 13 amino acids. Trimming took off 6 bases at V and 7 bases at J, with 13 bases between the two ends. DNA for the CDR3: TGCAGTGCACTATCCGGGATCAATTCACCCCTCCACTTT. Its protein is CSALSGINSPLHF.